This T cell receptor beta chain derives from a study of blood T cell repertoires in COVID-19. Study in general: Whether acute or convalescent, the COVID-19 samples came from the United States, Italy and Spain. The cDNA or gDNA used as material had been derived from T cells, B-cell-depleted T cells, or PBMCs.

Authors' methods: Amplified reference gene primers provided the basis for estimating nucleated cell counts. Sequencing used immunoSEQ multiplex PCR; TCRdb keeps in-frame clones, though not all of them. That table furnishes V, J and clone size, whereas the DNA furnished D and trimming. The sample records more than 75,000 clones, roughly 90% being singletons. The material sequenced was peripheral blood. This sequence was found in a man aged 50 to 60 with acute or convalescent COVID-19.

DNA for the CDR3: TGTGCCAGCAGTAGCGGGGGCCCAGAGACCCAGTACTTC. Its translation is CASSSGGPETQYF. The chain combines TRBV7-3 with TRBJ2-5; 9 positions match TRBD2. The junction had 3 bases not matched to a gene; V was cut back by 6 bases and J by 4 bases. Germline CDR1 and CDR2: SGHTA and FQGTGA. The CDR3 length is 13 residues.